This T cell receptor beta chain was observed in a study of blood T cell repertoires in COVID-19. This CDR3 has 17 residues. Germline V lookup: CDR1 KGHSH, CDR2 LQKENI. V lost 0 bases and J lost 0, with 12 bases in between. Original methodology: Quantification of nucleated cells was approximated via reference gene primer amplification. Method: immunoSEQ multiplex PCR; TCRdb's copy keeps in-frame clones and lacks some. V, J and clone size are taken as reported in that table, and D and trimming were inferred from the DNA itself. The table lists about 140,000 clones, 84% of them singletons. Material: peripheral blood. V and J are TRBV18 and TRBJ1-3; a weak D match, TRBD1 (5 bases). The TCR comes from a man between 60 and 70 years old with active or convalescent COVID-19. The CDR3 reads CASSPPGQMISGNTIYF. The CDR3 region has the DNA TGTGCCAGCTCACCACCGGGGCAGATGATCTCTGGAAACACCATATATTTT.